These T cell receptor beta chains were read from a single sample in a study of tumor-infiltrating lymphocytes in primary liver carcinoma. From the multiplex PCR reads, TCRdb called clonotypes with MiXCR, one entry per CDR3 protein. The data contain around 50,000 distinct CDR3 sequences, about 68% of them singletons. Sequenced input: liver tumor tissue from sampling region 3. These receptor sequences come from a man in his forties with primary liver carcinoma and hepatitis B virus infection. CDR3s include the opening cysteine and the closing phenylalanine or tryptophan. A D gene is named only where the DNA matches it firmly. Clone size is given for some rows only: seen once, a few or many times, or a class if the clone is expanded.

j_call | clone_size | v_call | d_call | cdr3_nt | cdr3_aa
TRBJ2-1 | large | TRBV29-1 | - | TGCAGCGTGGGGCCTCCTTCCAGCTCCTACAATGAGCAGTTCTTC | CSVGPPSSSYNEQFF
TRBJ2-3 | once | TRBV20-1 | TRBD1 | TGCAGTGCCCCGGACAGGGCGGAGGTCACAGATACGCAGTATTTT | CSAPDRAEVTDTQYF
TRBJ2-4 | - | TRBV11-2 | - | TGTGCCATCGGTCAGAATGTAAGGGGCGCGGGAAACGTTCAGTACTTC | CAIGQNVRGAGNVQYF
TRBJ1-5 | - | TRBV20-1 | - | TGCAGTGCGGCTGCTTGGCAAGGGGGAACCAATCAGCCCCAGCATTTT | CSAAAWQGGTNQPQHF
TRBJ2-7 | - | TRBV6-6 | - | TGTGCCAGCAGCTTCGGACCGGACTACGTGCAGTACTTC | CASSFGPDYVQYF
TRBJ1-1 | many | TRBV29-1 | TRBD1 | TGCAGCGTTTGGGGGGCACCGACAGGGGATGAAGCTTTCTTT | CSVWGAPTGDEAFF
TRBJ1-1 | - | TRBV4-1 | TRBD1 | TGCTCCAGCAGCCAAGATCTAGTCCCCAGTGACAGGGGCAGATCCCTGGTCACTGAAGCTCTCTTT | CSSSQDLVPSDRGRSLVTEALF
TRBJ2-2 | - | TRBV6-6 | - | TGTGCCAGCAGCCGAGCCCGGGAAACCGGGGAACTGTTTTTT | CASSRARETGELFF
TRBJ2-5 | - | TRBV24-1 | - | TGTACCACCAGTGATGTATTCACGGGGGACAGCCAAGAGACCCAGTACTTC | CTTSDVFTGDSQETQYF
TRBJ2-7 | few | TRBV7-4 | - | TGTGCCAGCAGTGTTGGGAGACCGGTTACATCTAGCTCCTATGAGCAGTACTTC | CASSVGRPVTSSSYEQYF
TRBJ2-3 | once | TRBV6-1 | - | TGTGCCAACAGGCGGACGGAGGATACGCAGTATTTT | CANRRTEDTQYF
TRBJ2-5 | - | TRBV11-2 | - | TGTGCCAGCAGCCTAGTCAGTAGGGGCAGTCGGCAAGAGACCCAGCACTTC | CASSLVSRGSRQETQHF
TRBJ2-1 | - | TRBV11-2 | TRBD2 | TGTGCCAGCAGCATTCGGCTAGCGGAAGATTTCAATGAGCAGTTCTTC | CASSIRLAEDFNEQFF
TRBJ1-2 | - | TRBV6-1 | TRBD1 | TGTGCCAGCAGTTCTAGTACCGGGACAGGGGGAGGAGGCCACACCTTC | CASSSSTGTGGGGHTF
TRBJ1-3 | medium-sized | TRBV7-9 | TRBD1 | TGTGCCAGCAGTCCTACAGGGGGCTCTGGAAACACCATATATTTT | CASSPTGGSGNTIYF
TRBJ1-5 | few | TRBV28 | - | TGTGCCAGCAGTTTAGGCAGGGGACCCAATCAGCCCCAGCATTTT | CASSLGRGPNQPQHF
TRBJ2-7 | - | TRBV10-3 | TRBD1 | TGTGCCATCAGTAAGATGACAGGGATAGTCCGCAATCCCTACGAGCAGTACTTC | CAISKMTGIVRNPYEQYF
TRBJ2-5 | - | TRBV11-2 | - | TGTGCAAGCAGATCCCGGGACTCGGCCCACCATGAGACCCTGTACTTC | CASRSRDSAHHETLYF
TRBJ2-1 | - | TRBV29-1 | - | TGCATCGTTGAAGATAGTAGTGGGAGACTGGATGAGCAGTTCTTC | CIVEDSSGRLDEQFF
TRBJ2-7 | once | TRBV12-3/TRBV12-4 | - | TGTGCCAGCAGTTTAATGCCCTACGAGCAGTACTTC | CASSLMPYEQYF
TRBJ1-1 | few | TRBV25-1 | - | TGTGCCAGCAGTAGCAGGGACACTGAAGCTTTCTTT | CASSSRDTEAFF
TRBJ1-1 | - | TRBV6-5 | TRBD1 | TGTGCCAGCAGACCGACAGGGCCGAACACTCAAGTTTTCTTT | CASRPTGPNTQVFF
TRBJ2-7 | - | TRBV5-1 | TRBD2 | TGCGCCAGTAGCTTGACTAGCGGGCTGGCCTATGAGCAGTACTTC | CASSLTSGLAYEQYF
TRBJ2-1 | - | TRBV29-1 | TRBD2 | TGCACCGTTGAACCCCTGACTAGCGAGACCTACAATGAGCAGCTCTTC | CTVEPLTSETYNEQLF
TRBJ2-3 | once | TRBV5-1 | TRBD1 | TGCGCCAGTAGCCCAGTCCCAGGGGGCGATAGCACAGATGCGCAGTATTTT | CASSPVPGGDSTDAQYF
TRBJ2-1 | few | TRBV2 | - | TGTGCCAGCAGTGACTACTACAATGAGCAGTTCTTC | CASSDYYNEQFF
TRBJ2-1 | - | TRBV11-2 | - | TGTGCCAGAAGCTTGGATACCGGGCTAGCCATGGGTGAGCAGTTCTTC | CARSLDTGLAMGEQFF
TRBJ1-1 | many | TRBV29-1 | TRBD1 | TGCAGCGTTGAAGCGGGGGACAGGAGCCACCTTGAAGCTTTCTTT | CSVEAGDRSHLEAFF
TRBJ2-2 | once | TRBV11-2 | TRBD1 | TGTGCCAGCAGCTTTAATAGGGACAGAGTCGGCACCGGGGAGCTGTTTTTT | CASSFNRDRVGTGELFF
TRBJ1-6 | - | TRBV4-1 | TRBD1 | TGCGCCAGCACCCAACCTAAACAGGGGCGATATTCACCCCTCCACTTT | CASTQPKQGRYSPLHF
TRBJ1-1 | few | TRBV7-3 | - | TGTGCCAGCAGCCCCAATCCGGGGGCTGGAACTGAAGCTTTCTTT | CASSPNPGAGTEAFF
TRBJ1-1 | - | TRBV28 | - | TGTGTCAGCAGCCCCTGGGCTGAAGCTTTCTTT | CVSSPWAEAFF
TRBJ1-3 | - | TRBV6-1 | - | TGTGACAACAGCCAAAGAAGGACAGACACTGGAAACACCATATATTTT | CDNSQRRTDTGNTIYF
TRBJ2-2 | - | TRBV12-3/TRBV12-4 | - | TGTACCAGCAGTCGTATGCCCGGGGAGCTGTTTTTT | CTSSRMPGELFF
TRBJ2-5 | - | TRBV29-1 | - | TGCAGTGTTGGAGCCGGGGCAGCGCAAGAGACCCAGTACTTC | CSVGAGAAQETQYF
TRBJ2-6 | - | TRBV5-1 | - | TGCGCCAGCCCCCCTGGGGGCTCTGGTGCCAACGTCCTGACTTTC | CASPPGGSGANVLTF
TRBJ1-5 | few | TRBV6-5 | - | TGTGCGGGCAGTTTTTCAGGGAAGGAGCAGCCCCAGCACTTT | CAGSFSGKEQPQHF
TRBJ2-7 | - | TRBV7-3 | - | TGTGTCAGCAGTGGCGGTCGGGAGCAGTACTTC | CVSSGGREQYF
TRBJ2-7 | - | TRBV6-5 | - | TGTGCCTCCAGGCCGGGGGTACTAGCCTACGAGCGGTACTTC | CASRPGVLAYERYF
TRBJ1-1 | - | TRBV11-1 | - | TGTGCCAACAGCTCGACCTTGAACACTGAAGCTTTATTC | CANSSTLNTEALF
TRBJ2-7 | - | TRBV6-6 | TRBD2 | TGTGCCAGCAGTTCATCAGGACTAGCGGGAGGGCCGGGCGAGCATTACTTC | CASSSSGLAGGPGEHYF
TRBJ2-1 | - | TRBV4-2 | - | TGTGCCAGCAGCCAAGGTGTTAACACCGTGGATGATCAGTTCTTC | CASSQGVNTVDDQFF
TRBJ2-1 | - | TRBV11-2 | TRBD2 | TGTGCCAGCAGCTTTAGACTAGCGGGAAGGCCGGGTCAGCAGTTCTTC | CASSFRLAGRPGQQFF
TRBJ2-3 | - | TRBV6-1 | - | TGTGCAAGCAGTCAATTAGTGGGTTTAATCACAGATACGCAGTATTTT | CASSQLVGLITDTQYF
TRBJ2-7 | - | TRBV6-1 | TRBD2 | TGTGCCATCAGTCCTGGACTAGCGGCCTACGTGGAGTACTTC | CAISPGLAAYVEYF
TRBJ2-7 | many | TRBV28 | - | TGTGCCAGCAGCCATAGACCCCACGAGCAGTACTTC | CASSHRPHEQYF
TRBJ2-1 | - | TRBV11-2 | - | TGTGCCAGCAGCTTGGATATCGAACTAGCCATGAGTGAGAAGTTCTTC | CASSLDIELAMSEKFF
TRBJ2-5 | - | TRBV11-2 | - | TGTGCCAGCAGATCCCTGGACTCGGCCCACCAAGTGACCCAGTACTGG | CASRSLDSAHQVTQYW
TRBJ2-3 | many | TRBV4-1 | - | TGCGCCAGCAGCCAGAGCAGGGTGGTAGATACGCAGTATTTT | CASSQSRVVDTQYF
TRBJ2-3 | many | TRBV14 | - | TGTGCCAGCAGTCCCTCCTGGATTCACACAGATACGCAGTATTTT | CASSPSWIHTDTQYF
TRBJ2-1 | - | TRBV29-1 | TRBD1 | TGCAGCGGATTGCCTGGACAGGGGGTGGTTGAGCAGTGCTTC | CSGLPGQGVVEQCF